The 20 T cell receptor beta chains listed next were all sequenced from one sample in a study of OX40 agonist ivuxolimab in advanced cancers. The receptor library was made with the immunoSEQ multiplex PCR assay. TCRdb holds this immuneACCESS table with in-frame rearrangements only. Some clones are missing; in checked studies, unresolved V genes explain under half, and the rest has no known cause. Across this sample there are about 38,000 clones, with more than 60% seen only once. Of the sample, about an eighth falls within the top ten clones. Sequencing was performed on CD4+ or CD8+ T cells sorted from blood, taken in a trial of the OX40 agonist ivuxolimab. These receptors originate from an adult with an advanced solid tumor such as melanoma, head and neck, liver or kidney cancer.

The rearrangement links TRBV30 to TRBJ2-5; D remains unclear. V was trimmed by 4 bases and J by 2 bases, leaving 17 bases between them. The germline V gene has CDR1 GTSNPN and CDR2 SVGIG (reference sequence). This CDR3 has 15 residues. The CDR3 nucleotides are TGTGCCTGGATGGCACGCTTGCCAGCGCAAGAGACCCAGTACTTC. It codes for CAWMARLPAQETQYF.

The chain joins TRBV27 to TRBJ2-3, with D perhaps matching TRBD2 (5 bases). The CDR3 has 13 residues. CDR1 is MNHEY, CDR2 SMNVEV, per germline (reference sequence). The germline V and J ends were trimmed by 6 bases and 6 bases, with 13 bases remaining between them. The CDR3 sequence is CASRGGGRDTQYF. The CDR3 DNA reads TGTGCCAGCAGGGGCGGAGGCCGGGATACGCAGTATTTT.

This clone was seen a handful of times. The V gene is TRBV5-1, the J gene TRBJ2-3; no definite D call. The CDR3 is 14 residues long. The V and J ends lost 3 bases and 2 bases respectively, with 10 bases between them. In germline, CDR1 is SGHRS, CDR2 YFSETQ. The CDR3 nucleotides read TGCGCCAGCAGCTCGGCCTCCTCCACAGATACGCAGTATTTT. Translated: CASSSASSTDTQYF. The variable domain in full, with the rest retrieved from reference TRBV5-1 and TRBJ2-3, is KAGVTQTPRYLIKTRGQQVTLSCSPISGHRSVSWYQQTPGQGLQFLFEYFSETQRNKGNFPGRFSGRQFSNSRSEMNVSTLELGDSALYLCASSSASSTDTQYFGPGTRLTVL.

With respect to this clone: One end of the junction is discordant with germline, which a read error may explain. The chain carries TRBV5-4 and TRBJ1-1; 11 nucleotides line up with TRBD1. The germline V gene encodes CDR1 SGHNT and CDR2 YYREEE (reference sequence). The CDR3 totals 17 residues. The DNA of the CDR3 is TGTGCCAGCAGGTTGGGAGGACAGGGGGCGATGAACACTGAAGCTTTCTTT. It codes for CASRLGGQGAMNTEAFF.

V is TRBV7-6 and J is TRBJ2-5, with D perhaps matching TRBD1 (6 bases). The CDR3 has 15 amino acids. Germline V gene data show CDR1 as SGHVS and CDR2 as FNYEAQ. V was trimmed by 4 bases and J by 5 bases, leaving 17 bases between them. CDR3 bases: TGTGCCAGCAGCTCAGGGGCCTTGTCGGGTGAGACCCAGTACTTC. Amino acid sequence: CASSSGALSGETQYF.

This clone was picked up a small number of times. The chain uses TRBV19 and TRBJ2-1; D gene unclear. Trimming pared 3 bases from V and 10 bases from J, leaving 10 bases between. Per germline, CDR1 LNHDA and CDR2 SQIVND (reference sequence). This CDR3 region has 12 residues. DNA of the CDR3: TGTGCCAGTAGTATCTCGAGTAGGGAGCAGTTCTTC. Amino acid sequence: CASSISSREQFF.

This sequence joins TRBV6-5 and TRBJ1-5; 7 bases are shared with TRBD1. Trimming at V came to 6 bases and at J to 3 bases, leaving 8 bases not matched to a gene. From germline, CDR1 is MNHEY and CDR2 SVGAGI. This CDR3 comprises 15 residues. The CDR3 coding sequence is TGTGCCAGCAGCCCGGGACAGAACATCAATCAGCCCCAGCATTTT. Residues: CASSPGQNINQPQHF.

There are a few counts of this clone. The chain combines TRBV18 with TRBJ1-4; a possible D gene is TRBD1 (6 bases). Germline CDR1 KGHSH, CDR2 LQKENI. The V end was cut by 0 bases, the J end by 3 bases, with 11 bases between. The CDR3 is made up of 16 amino acids. DNA of the CDR3: TGTGCCAGCTCACCACCGGGGGCAGGGTCTAATGAAAAACTGTTTTTT. This encodes CASSPPGAGSNEKLFF.

This sequence joins TRBV11-2 and TRBJ2-7, with TRBD1 identical over 10 bases. Trimming removed 5 bases from V and 5 bases from J; junction bases left unmatched: 12. From germline, CDR1 is SGHAT and CDR2 FQNNGV. CDR3 length: 16 amino acids. Written as DNA, the CDR3 is TGTGCCAGCAGCCCCCTCGGGGACAGGGGAAGGAACGAGCAGTACTTC. It codes for CASSPLGDRGRNEQYF.

The chain employs TRBV13 and TRBJ2-7; no clear D. The CDR3 has 13 amino acids. Germline loops: CDR1 PRHDT, CDR2 FYEKMQ (reference sequence). Trimming took off 4 bases at V and 9 bases at J, with 16 bases between the two ends. DNA of the CDR3: TGTGCCAGCAGCTCCGGACGAGACTGGGCGCAGTACTTC. Its translation: CASSSGRDWAQYF.

This chain joins TRBV6-5 and TRBJ2-4; 8 bases fit TRBD1. This CDR3 is 14 amino acids long. V shed 2 bases and J 7 bases; nucleotides not matched to a gene: 4. The V gene's germline CDR1 is MNHEY and CDR2 SVGAGI. CDR3 sequence: CASSYGTGGNIQYF. The CDR3 coding sequence is TGTGCCAGCAGTTACGGGACAGGAGGTAACATTCAGTACTTC.

The rearrangement links TRBV18 to TRBJ2-1; D is uncertain. The CDR3 totals 11 residues. In germline, CDR1 is KGHSH, CDR2 LQKENI. The V and J ends lost 3 bases and 6 bases respectively, with 3 bases between them. CDR3 sequence (DNA): TGTGCCAGCTCACCTAGCAATGAGCAGTTCTTC. This codes for CASSPSNEQFF.

This clone was found a few times. The chain uses TRBV27 and TRBJ1-2; D is undetermined. Germline V lookup: CDR1 MNHEY, CDR2 SMNVEV (reference sequence). Trimming left V 4 bases short and J 4 bases short, with 19 bases between. The CDR3 consists of 16 residues. In DNA form, the CDR3 reads TGTGCCAGCAGTTCTCTAGGGCAACAGTCGGTCTATGGCTACACCTTC. Its translation is CASSSLGQQSVYGYTF.

This clone was detected a few times. The rearrangement joins TRBV19 to TRBJ1-4; D might be TRBD1 (5 bases). Trimming pared 5 bases from V and 5 bases from J, leaving 12 bases between. There are 14 residues in the CDR3. Looked up from germline, CDR1 is LNHDA and CDR2 is SQIVND (reference sequence). CDR3 region: CASSEGTDNEKLFF. The CDR3 DNA sequence: TGTGCCAGTAGTGAAGGGACGGACAATGAAAAACTGTTTTTT. Full variable domain (missing parts from reference TRBV19 and TRBJ1-4): DGGITQSPKYLFRKEGQNVTLSCEQNLNHDAMYWYRQDPGQGLRLIYYSQIVNDFQKGDIAEGYSVSREKKESFPLTVTSAQKNPTAFYLCASSEGTDNEKLFFGSGTQLSVL.

J is TRBJ2-2 and V is TRBV19, with TRBD1 matching 9 bases. The length of the CDR3 is 17 residues. J lost 0 bases, V lost 6 bases, and 8 bases had no gene match. Germline V lookup: CDR1 LNHDA, CDR2 SQIVND (reference sequence). CDR3 bases: TGTGCCAGTAGCCGCTATGGACAGGGGACGAACACCGGGGAGCTGTTTTTT. It is translated as CASSRYGQGTNTGELFF.

The chain carries TRBV4-3 and TRBJ2-6; tentatively, D is TRBD1 (5 bases). The CDR3 is 15 residues long. The V gene lost 4 bases and the J gene lost 0 bases, with 7 bases spanning the gap. The germline V gene has CDR1 LGHNA and CDR2 YSLEER. The CDR3 nucleotides read TGCGCCAGCAGCCCGACAGCCTCTGGGGCCAACGTCCTGACTTTC. This codes for CASSPTASGANVLTF.

V and J are TRBV30 and TRBJ1-1, with 9 bases fitting TRBD1. Germline V lookup: CDR1 GTSNPN, CDR2 SVGIG (reference sequence). The ends lost 4 bases at V and 6 bases at J; junction bases unmatched: 15. CDR3 size: 16 residues. CDR3 bases: TGTGCCTGGAACCCGTGGCTCACACAGGGGGCCCCTGAAGCTTTCTTT. Amino acids: CAWNPWLTQGAPEAFF.

This chain uses TRBV10-2 with TRBJ1-1; TRBD1 matches 7 bases. The CDR3 spans 14 residues. V was clipped by 6 bases and J by 0 bases; unmatched bases: 4. Germline loops: CDR1 WSHSY, CDR2 SAAADI. The CDR3: CASSRGQLNTEAFF. DNA of the CDR3: TGCGCCAGCAGCAGGGGACAGCTGAACACTGAAGCTTTCTTT.

The chain combines TRBV9 with TRBJ2-1; 11 bases map to TRBD2. The CDR3 runs 15 residues. Losses at the gene ends were 2 bases for V and 7 bases for J; bases not matched to a gene: 5. CDR1 is SGDLS, CDR2 YYNGEE, per germline. The CDR3 sequence is CASSVMTSGTNEQFF. In DNA form, the CDR3 reads TGTGCCAGCAGCGTTATGACTAGCGGGACGAATGAGCAGTTCTTC.

This clone was seen more than once but under ten times. The chain uses TRBV28 and TRBJ1-5; TRBD1 is a possible D gene (5 bases). The CDR3 runs 14 residues. V was pared by 3 bases and J by 3 bases, with 9 bases between. Germline V gene data show CDR1 as MDHEN and CDR2 as SYDVKM. As DNA, the CDR3 is TGTGCCAGCAGTTTGGGGGGGTACAATCAGCCCCAGCATTTT. This translates into CASSLGGYNQPQHF. The full variable domain, rest sourced from reference TRBV28 and TRBJ1-5, is DVKVTQSSRYLVKRTGEKVFLECVQDMDHENMFWYRQDPGLGLRLIYFSYDVKMKEKGDIPEGYSVSREKKERFSLILESASTNQTSMYLCASSLGGYNQPQHFGDGTRLSIL.